Listed here are 2 T cell receptor beta chains from one sample, sequenced in a study of cytomegalovirus exposure and HLA in healthy donors. Clones were read by immunoSEQ multiplex PCR, and TCRdb kept only the in-frame ones, dropping some. The table lists fewer than 90,000 clones, around 94% of them singletons. Source material: PBMCs. The receptor set was obtained from a woman between 18 and 30 years old in good health and CMV-seronegative.

This clone was detected once. The J gene is TRBJ1-4, the V gene TRBV27; the D is unclear. V dropped 5 bases and J dropped 1 base, with 23 bases sitting between them. Germline CDR1 reads MNHEY; CDR2 reads SMNVEV (reference sequence). The CDR3 has 19 amino acids. The DNA for the CDR3 is TGTGCCAGCAGTCCCACCCCCCCAGGTTGGGCTTTAACTAATGAAAAACTGTTTTTT. This codes for CASSPTPPGWALTNEKLFF.

The genes are TRBV19 and TRBJ1-2, with 7 bases that match TRBD1. The trim removed 2 bases at V and 3 bases at J, leaving 9 bases unmatched. Germline-derived CDR1 and CDR2 are LNHDA and SQIVND (reference sequence). CDR3 size: 16 residues. CDR3 sequence (DNA): TGTGCCAGTAGTATACCCTATGGACAGGTCGACTATGGCTACACCTTC. This codes for CASSIPYGQVDYGYTF. Using reference TRBV19 and TRBJ1-2 for the parts outside the CDR3, the full variable domain is DGGITQSPKYLFRKEGQNVTLSCEQNLNHDAMYWYRQDPGQGLRLIYYSQIVNDFQKGDIAEGYSVSREKKESFPLTVTSAQKNPTAFYLCASSIPYGQVDYGYTFGSGTRLTVV.